This paragraph reports one TCR beta chain. This clone occurred once. The clone's antigen remains unknown. No clone much larger than this one lies a single base away; base qualities are absent. The immunoSEQ Assay, a bias-controlled multiplex PCR, was used to amplify TCRbeta CDR3 regions from genomic DNA. As for the authors' bioinformatics: The number of nucleated cells in each sample was estimated by amplification of reference gene primers within the assay. To quantify the absolute abundance of each unique TCRbeta CDR3 rearrangement, sequence reads were collapsed and filtered. For each sample, productive Simpson clonality was calculated as the square root of Simpson's diversity index over productive rearrangements. Here the immuneACCESS table is served through TCRdb, limited to in-frame sequences with V and J called. Missing clones are a known gap in these copies; in checked studies unresolved V genes cover under half, and the rest lacks a known reason. V and J calls and clone size are those listed in that table; D and trimming were worked out from the DNA. Within this sample are some 240,000 clones, with roughly 88% of them counted one time only. Around 3% of the sample is held by the ten biggest clonotypes.

Enrolling through a virtual design, the prospective study's participants ranged in age from roughly 18 to 90 years and lived across more than 20 United States geographic areas. In the prospective study, cohorts were assigned on the basis of participant-reported clinical history obtained from a screening survey and a study questionnaire. Exposed participants were defined as having been in contact with someone with a PCR-confirmed or clinician-diagnosed COVID-19 case within 2 weeks of study entry. In the prospective study, mobile phlebotomists collected whole blood, serum and a nasopharyngeal or oropharyngeal swab from each participant. Additional blood draws and questionnaires over a roughly two-month period could optionally be provided by prospective study participants. Before DNA extraction, prospective study blood samples were shipped either frozen or at room temperature. This record belongs to a study of blood T cell repertoires in COVID-19 (dated by TCRdb to 2018 to 2020). About the study as a whole: Samples from collaborators originated in the United States, Italy and Spain and spanned both the acute and convalescent phases of COVID-19. The material from the prospective study consisted of cDNA or gDNA derived from T cells, B-cell-depleted T cells, or PBMCs. The dataset comprised deeply sampled blood TCRbeta repertoires from subjects exposed to, actively infected with, or recovered from COVID-19. The repertoires were released in a freely available public database intended as a resource for research on the immune response to SARS-CoV-2. Samples came from the ongoing ImmuneRACE study (first 160 participants) plus 1,254 subjects from 6 global collaborators. The sample metadata nearly always contained a de-identified subject ID, COVID-19 status, age in years and sex. Where available, HLA class I and class II types were taken from metadata supplied by the sample provider and were not determined by assay-based typing. The paper as a whole reports these results and caveats: The amount of clinical and demographic metadata varied by source and participant and was provided uncurated.

This sequence was found in a woman in her thirties or forties who had been exposed to COVID-19. Input material: PBMCs or T cells enriched from blood (not recorded which).

At the DNA level, the sequence is TGTGCCAGCAGACTTTACGGACAGGGGATCTATGGCTACACCTTC. It codes for CASRLYGQGIYGYTF. The rearrangement combines TRBV6-5 with TRBJ1-2, with TRBD1 matching 9 junction bases. Trimming accounts for 6 bases at V and 4 bases at J, while the number of junction bases matched to no gene is 9. From the cysteine up to the phenylalanine, the CDR3 has a length of 15 residues. Just CDR3 DNA is preserved here, 45 bases in frame from base 1. CDR1 and CDR2 (MNHEY, SVGAGI) derive from the germline V gene.